The clone carrying this T cell receptor beta chain was found a few times. The antigen remains unidentified. TCRalpha and TCRbeta libraries used 5'RACE with constant-segment primers and UMIs. TCRdb re-called the 5' RACE reads with MiXCR, one entry per CDR3 protein. The sample yields 470,000 or so distinct CDR3 sequences, around 19% seen once. V shed 5 bases and J 0 bases; nucleotides not matched to a gene: 13. Germline V CDR1 and CDR2: DFQATT, SNEGSKA (reference sequence). The CDR3 has 17 residues. The data belong to a study of T-cell memory formation after mild COVID-19. Overall study findings and caveats: Shrinking CD4+ clones were chiefly CM and EM; CD8+ ones were chiefly EMRA.

V usage is TRBV20-1 and J usage is TRBJ2-1, with 7 bases matching TRBD1. The sequencing sample was made of PBMCs or a T cell subset sorted from them (not recorded which). The clonotype originates from an adult woman who had mild COVID-19 (a few samples of this study predate the infection). Cell type and time point are not known. This chain's CDR3 is CSALGTEDGSSYNEQFF. The CDR3 nucleotides are TGCAGTGCTTTAGGGACAGAAGATGGTAGCTCCTACAATGAGCAGTTCTTC.